Presented here are 25 T cell receptor beta chains from one specimen sequenced in a study of STAT5B mutations in CD4+ large granular lymphocyte leukemia. Some clones are missing from TCRdb's copy, which holds only in-frame ones; the method was immunoSEQ multiplex PCR. The sample has roughly 30,000 clones, 70% to 85% seen once. The sequenced material came from CD4+ T cells from blood buffy coats. The receptors were gathered from a human donor in good health.

J is TRBJ2-2 and V is TRBV25-1; D is possibly TRBD1 (7 bases). The length of the CDR3 is 14 residues. V dropped 4 bases and J dropped 3 bases, with 9 bases sitting between them. Germline assignment: CDR1 MGHDK and CDR2 SYGVNS. The CDR3 DNA reads TGTGCCAGCAGTGCCAGGGGGGACACCGGGGAGCTGTTTTTT. This codes for CASSARGDTGELFF.

The chain joins TRBV9 to TRBJ1-2; 9 nucleotides match TRBD1. V trimming: 1 base; J trimming: 8 bases; junction bases outside the gene matches: 6. The V gene's germline CDR1 is SGDLS and CDR2 YYNGEE. This CDR3 is built from 14 residues. CDR3 loop: CASSVLQGAGGYTF. The CDR3 DNA sequence: TGTGCCAGCAGCGTACTACAGGGGGCTGGAGGCTACACCTTC.

CDR3 nucleotide sequence: TGTGCCAGCAGCTACAGACAGGGGGCAAGTGGCTACACCTTC. It specifies CASSYRQGASGYTF. The chain couples TRBV7-8 to TRBJ1-2; 10 nucleotides align to TRBD1. This CDR3 comprises 14 residues. Germline V gene lookup returns CDR1 SGHVS and CDR2 FQNEAQ. Trimming removed 4 bases from V and 7 bases from J; junction bases left unmatched: 6.

The chain recombines TRBV4-1 with TRBJ2-4, with 10 positions matching TRBD2. Germline V gene sequence: CDR1 MGHRA, CDR2 YSYEKL. V lost 2 bases and J lost 4; bases outside the gene matches: 5. The CDR3 has 16 residues. CDR3 protein: CASSQLAGVGKNIQYF. CDR3 coding DNA: TGCGCCAGCAGCCAACTAGCGGGGGTTGGGAAAAACATTCAGTACTTC.

The chain is built from TRBV7-2 and TRBJ1-2; D gene unclear. Trimming took off 1 base at V and 2 bases at J, with 5 bases between the two ends. The length of the CDR3 is 13 residues. Germline CDR1 reads SGHTA; CDR2 reads FQGNSA. The CDR3 reads CASSLVANYGYTF. DNA of the CDR3: TGTGCCAGCAGCTTAGTGGCAAACTATGGCTACACCTTC.

The chain recombines TRBV21-1 with TRBJ1-2. TRBV21-1 is shown as a pseudogene. The CDR3 has 17 residues. The chain's CDR3 is CASSKHKCGGTMSGYTF. The CDR3 DNA follows: TGTGCCAGCAGCAAACACAAGTGCGGGGGGACGATGAGCGGCTACACCTTC.

The V and J genes are TRBV15 and TRBJ1-3; 7 positions agree with TRBD1. The CDR3 totals 14 residues. Germline CDR1 is LNHNV and CDR2 is YYDKDF (reference sequence). The ends lost 2 bases at V and 7 bases at J; junction bases unmatched: 5. CDR3 nucleotide sequence: TGTGCCACCAGCAGAACACAGGGGTGGAACACCATATATTTT. This translates into CATSRTQGWNTIYF. The variable domain in full, completed from reference TRBV15 and TRBJ1-3, reads DAMVIQNPRYQVTQFGKPVTLSCSQTLNHNVMYWYQQKSSQAPKLLFHYYDKDFNNEADTPDNFQSRRPNTSFCFLDIRSPGLGDTAMYLCATSRTQGWNTIYFGEGSWLTVV.

This chain connects TRBV15 to TRBJ2-3; 10 bases are shared with TRBD2. The V gene end was trimmed by 1 base and the J gene end by 1 base; junction bases not matched to a gene: 5. CDR1 LNHNV and CDR2 YYDKDF come from the germline V gene (reference sequence). CDR3 length equals 17 residues. CDR3 sequence: CATSRGRLAGGTDTQYF. In DNA, the CDR3 is TGTGCCACCAGCAGAGGTCGGCTAGCGGGGGGCACAGATACGCAGTATTTT.

In this sample, this clone turned up once. V and J are TRBV2 and TRBJ1-2; unclear D gene. The CDR3 runs 14 residues. V was shortened by 6 bases and J by 7 bases, with 18 bases between the two germline ends. Germline-derived CDR1 and CDR2 are SNHLY and FYNNEI. The CDR3 reads CASRGRTGSGGYTF. For the CDR3, the DNA is TGTGCCAGCAGGGGCCGGACCGGTTCGGGTGGCTACACCTTC.

This clone was recorded only once. The J gene is TRBJ1-2, the V gene TRBV7-2; D not certain. The CDR3 extends over 14 amino acids. Trimming left V 4 bases short and J 4 bases short, with 13 bases between. Per the germline V gene, CDR1 is SGHTA and CDR2 is FQGNSA. The CDR3 coding sequence is TGTGCCAGCAGCTCCATCCGGACCTCCTATGGCTACACCTTC. This encodes CASSSIRTSYGYTF.

There are a few counts of this clone. The chain couples TRBV6-1 to TRBJ1-5; the D is unclear. Trimming took 5 bases from V and 7 from J, leaving 12 bases between them. The CDR3 is made up of 13 amino acids. CDR1 is MNHNS and CDR2 is SASEGT in the germline V gene. CDR3 in amino acids: CASSSFTVQPQHF. The CDR3 DNA sequence: TGTGCCAGCAGTTCATTTACGGTACAGCCCCAGCATTTT.

The chain recombines TRBV7-2 with TRBJ2-1, with D uncertain. The germline V and J ends were trimmed by 5 bases and 5 bases, with 19 bases remaining between them. The CDR3 has 16 residues. The V gene's germline CDR1 is SGHTA and CDR2 FQGNSA. CDR3: CASSLNNPLIHNEQFF. The CDR3 nucleotides are TGTGCCAGCAGCCTGAATAATCCCCTGATTCACAATGAGCAGTTCTTC.

The rearrangement uses TRBV18 and TRBJ1-1, with a possible D match to TRBD1 (6 bases). V lost 3 bases to trimming and J lost 5 bases, with 13 bases between them. The CDR3 has 14 residues. Germline CDR1 and CDR2: KGHSH and LQKENI. CDR3 in DNA: TGTGCCAGCTCACCCGACTACAGGGTTACTGAAGCTTTCTTT. This encodes CASSPDYRVTEAFF.

The rearrangement links TRBV11-2 to TRBJ1-2; no firm D call. V was cut by 2 bases and J by 2 bases, with 12 bases left in between. CDR3 length equals 15 residues. Germline V gene lookup returns CDR1 SGHAT and CDR2 FQNNGV. Written as DNA, the CDR3 is TGTGCCAGCAGCTTATTTTGGGGTGGGAACTATGGCTACACCTTC. Translation gives CASSLFWGGNYGYTF.

J is TRBJ2-7 and V is TRBV29-1; D possibly corresponds to TRBD1 (6 bases). The ends were cut back, 2 bases at V and 2 bases at J, with 16 bases in the middle. Per germline, CDR1 SQVTM and CDR2 ANQGSEA. There are 15 residues in the CDR3. The CDR3 DNA follows: TGCAGCGTTGAATCAGGGGCAGCCAAACCCTACGAGCAGTACTTC. Its protein product is CSVESGAAKPYEQYF.

This clone was counted once. This chain links TRBV9 with TRBJ2-3, with 10 bases aligning to TRBD2. In germline, CDR1 is SGDLS, CDR2 YYNGEE. The CDR3 spans 16 residues. V lost 0 bases and J lost 4; bases outside the gene matches: 5. The CDR3: CASSVGLAGGPDTQYF. DNA of the CDR3: TGTGCCAGCAGCGTAGGGTTAGCGGGGGGCCCAGATACGCAGTATTTT.

The chain employs TRBV7-2 and TRBJ2-5; D is perhaps TRBD1 (6 bases). Per germline, CDR1 SGHTA and CDR2 FQGNSA. V was clipped by 2 bases and J by 4 bases, with 11 bases between them. This CDR3 has 14 amino acids. The CDR3 sequence: CASSLLGRGETQYF. CDR3 in DNA: TGTGCCAGCAGCTTACTTGGCAGGGGAGAGACCCAGTACTTC.

This rearrangement joins TRBV7-9 to TRBJ1-4; D is uncertain. Germline V CDR1 and CDR2: SEHNR, FQNEAQ (reference sequence). The CDR3 extends over 13 amino acids. Trimming cost V 5 bases and J 8 bases, with 12 bases left between them. CDR3 sequence: CASSPTVGEKLFF. CDR3 coding DNA: TGTGCCAGCAGCCCCACCGTAGGGGAAAAACTGTTTTTT.

J is TRBJ2-1 and V is TRBV4-2; D is perhaps TRBD2 (5 bases). Germline CDR1 LGHNA, CDR2 YNFKEQ. The CDR3 consists of 14 residues. Trimming left V 0 bases short and J 5 bases short, with 8 bases between. As DNA, the CDR3 is TGTGCCAGCAGCCAAGAGACTACTGACAATGAGCAGTTCTTC. It specifies CASSQETTDNEQFF.

The chain uses TRBV7-9 and TRBJ1-2; TRBD1 might be the D (5 bases). CDR3 length: 15 amino acids. Trimming removed 1 base from V and 4 bases from J, with 13 bases in between. CDR1 SEHNR and CDR2 FQNEAQ come from the germline V gene (reference sequence). The CDR3 DNA reads TGTGCCAGCAGCTTAGGCGGTGCAGGGCCCTATGGCTACACCTTC. It is translated as CASSLGGAGPYGYTF.

This clone was seen just once. The chain combines TRBV5-6 with TRBJ2-2; maybe TRBD1 (5 bases). This CDR3 region has 14 residues. The germline V and J ends were trimmed by 0 bases and 6 bases, with 9 bases remaining between them. CDR1 is SGHDT, CDR2 YYEEEE, per germline. The DNA for the CDR3 is TGTGCCAGCAGCTTGGCAGGGTCAGCCGGGGAGCTGTTTTTT. It specifies CASSLAGSAGELFF.

The chain has TRBV7-6 and TRBJ2-1; 7 bases match TRBD1. J lost 6 bases, V lost 4 bases, and 6 bases had no gene match. Germline lookup yields CDR1 SGHVS and CDR2 FNYEAQ. The CDR3 sequence is 14 residues long. Here the CDR3 DNA reads TGTGCCAGCAGCTCAGAGGACAGGTTCAATGAGCAGTTCTTC. Protein sequence: CASSSEDRFNEQFF. Using reference TRBV7-6 and TRBJ2-1 for the parts outside the CDR3, the full variable domain is GAGVSQSPRYKVTKRGQDVALRCDPISGHVSLYWYRQALGQGPEFLTYFNYEAQQDKSGLPNDRFSAERPEGSISTLTIQRTEQRDSAMYRCASSSEDRFNEQFFGPGTRLTVL.

This clone appeared a few times. J is TRBJ2-7 and V is TRBV5-4, with 10 positions matching TRBD2. The CDR3 loop spans 17 amino acids. J gave up 3 bases and V 0 bases, and 9 bases lay outside the gene matches. From germline, CDR1 is SGHNT and CDR2 YYREEE (reference sequence). In DNA, the CDR3 is TGTGCCAGCAGCTTGGGAGCGGGGGGGCCCAGTGTCTACGAGCAGTACTTC. Translated: CASSLGAGGPSVYEQYF.

This clone was picked up a small number of times. This rearrangement joins TRBV9 to TRBJ2-5; possible D gene TRBD2, 6 bases. Trimming removed 2 bases at V and 5 bases at J, with 10 bases between. This CDR3 region has 13 residues. CDR1 and CDR2 (germline): SGDLS, YYNGEE. The DNA for the CDR3 is TGTGCCAGCAGCGTTACTAGCACCGAGACCCAGTACTTC. Translated: CASSVTSTETQYF.

This rearrangement joins TRBV5-6 to TRBJ2-1; a weak D match, TRBD1 (6 bases). With 1 base removed from V and 0 bases from J, the gap between germline ends came to 8 bases. Germline V gene data show CDR1 as SGHDT and CDR2 as YYEEEE. There are 15 residues in the CDR3. The CDR3 nucleotides are TGTGCCAGCAGCTTGCAGGGGCCCTCCTACAATGAGCAGTTCTTC. Translating gives CASSLQGPSYNEQFF.